These 27 T cell receptor beta chains were sequenced from one sample in a study of blood T cell repertoires in COVID-19. Assay used: immunoSEQ multiplex PCR; TCRdb lists only in-frame clones, some missing. Among about 360,000 clones listed, over 70% were seen once. The specimen sequenced was peripheral blood. The receptors were sampled from a man aged 30 to 45 with active or convalescent COVID-19.

This chain uses TRBV7-8 with TRBJ1-2; D uncertain. CDR1 is SGHVS and CDR2 is FQNEAQ in the germline V gene. The CDR3 has 12 amino acids. Trimming took 4 bases from V and 4 from J, leaving 7 bases between them. The CDR3 region is CASSSRVYGYTF. The CDR3 nucleotides read TGTGCCAGCAGCTCCCGGGTCTATGGCTACACCTTC. Drawing the rest from reference TRBV7-8 and TRBJ1-2, the complete variable domain is GAGVSQSPRYKVAKRGQDVALRCDPISGHVSLFWYQQALGQGPEFLTYFQNEAQLDKSGLPSDRFFAERPEGSVSTLKIQRTQQEDSAVYLCASSSRVYGYTFGSGTRLTVV.

The chain recombines TRBV28 with TRBJ1-3; D unresolved. The V end was cut by 1 base, the J end by 0 bases, with 10 bases between. Per the germline V gene, CDR1 is MDHEN and CDR2 is SYDVKM. The CDR3 length is 16 residues. The CDR3 region has the DNA TGTGCCAGCAGTTTATCTCCGGGAAGCTCTGGAAACACCATATATTTT. Translating gives CASSLSPGSSGNTIYF.

This sequence joins TRBV4-3 and TRBJ1-1; 9 nucleotides align to TRBD1. The germline V gene encodes CDR1 LGHNA and CDR2 YSLEER. The CDR3 is made up of 15 amino acids. J was trimmed by 2 bases and V by 3 bases; bases with no gene match: 4. CDR3 nucleotides: TGCGCCAGCAGCCAGGATACAGGGGGCAACACTGAAGCTTTCTTT. Protein: CASSQDTGGNTEAFF.

This clone was counted a single time. The chain couples TRBV20-1 to TRBJ2-1; maybe TRBD2 (6 bases). Germline lookup yields CDR1 DFQATT and CDR2 SNEGSKA (reference sequence). The CDR3 loop spans 15 amino acids. Trimming pared 3 bases from V and 0 bases from J, leaving 12 bases between. CDR3 residues: CSASEIGSSYNEQFF. The DNA for the CDR3 is TGCAGTGCTAGTGAGATCGGGAGCTCCTACAATGAGCAGTTCTTC.

The chain couples TRBV7-8 to TRBJ2-1; 8 bases are a match to TRBD2. This CDR3 spans 12 amino acids. J was trimmed by 13 bases and V by 5 bases; bases with no gene match: 7. Germline CDR1 is SGHVS and CDR2 is FQNEAQ. This chain's CDR3 is CASSPPAGGQFF. In DNA, the CDR3 is TGTGCCAGCAGCCCACCTGCGGGGGGACAGTTCTTC.

The V call is TRBV5-5, the J call TRBJ2-7; tentatively, D is TRBD2 (5 bases). The length of the CDR3 is 12 residues. Germline V gene sequence: CDR1 SGHKS, CDR2 YYEKEE (reference sequence). The V end lost 4 bases, the J end lost 1 base, and 6 bases lay between the germline ends. This CDR3 is CASSRTSYEQYF. In DNA form, the CDR3 reads TGTGCCAGCAGCCGGACTTCCTACGAGCAGTACTTC. Full variable domain (rest looked up from reference TRBV5-5 and TRBJ2-7): DAGVTQSPTHLIKTRGQQVTLRCSPISGHKSVSWYQQVLGQGPQFIFQYYEKEERGRGNFPDRFSARQFPNYSSELNVNALLLGDSALYLCASSRTSYEQYFGPGTRLTVT.

The CDR3 nucleotides are TGTGCCAGCAGCTTAGGAAGGGGGCGGGCGCTCTACGAGCAGTACTTC. As protein: CASSLGRGRALYEQYF. The chain combines TRBV11-2 with TRBJ2-7; 7 nucleotides match TRBD1. The CDR3 loop spans 16 amino acids. J lost 3 bases, V lost 1 base, and 9 bases had no gene match. CDR1 and CDR2 (germline): SGHAT, FQNNGV.

CDR3 coding DNA: TGTGCCAGCAGTGAATCTGGACTTCCTCTCTACGAGCAGTACTTC. Its protein is CASSESGLPLYEQYF. The genes are TRBV25-1 and TRBJ2-7, with D maybe TRBD2 (5 bases). Germline V lookup: CDR1 MGHDK, CDR2 SYGVNS. V gave up 1 base and J gave up 3 bases, with 13 bases separating them. The CDR3 loop spans 15 amino acids.

The gene calls are TRBV6-2 or TRBV6-3 and TRBJ1-5; 7 bases fit TRBD1. CDR1 MNHEY and CDR2 SVGEGT come from the germline V gene. This CDR3 has 13 residues. V lost 5 bases, J lost 7 bases, and 5 bases stayed unmatched. The CDR3 DNA is TGTGCCAGCAGTGTGACAGGGCGACAGCCCCAGCATTTT. Protein sequence: CASSVTGRQPQHF.

This clone was counted only a few times. The chain combines TRBV11-2 with TRBJ2-2, with TRBD2 identical over 11 bases. CDR3 length: 15 residues. The germline gives CDR1 SGHAT, CDR2 FQNNGV. V dropped 3 bases and J dropped 4; count of bases not matched to a gene: 1. The CDR3 nucleotides read TGTGCCAGCAGCTTTAGCGGGGGGGCCACCGGGGAGCTGTTTTTT. It is translated as CASSFSGGATGELFF.

V usage is TRBV18 and J usage is TRBJ1-1; TRBD1 matches at 8 bases. The germline V gene encodes CDR1 KGHSH and CDR2 LQKENI. This CDR3 is 16 amino acids long. Germline trimming cut 5 bases from V and 1 base from J; bases unmatched to any gene: 9. CDR3 region: CASSSRQGYRNTEAFF. The DNA of the CDR3 is TGTGCCAGCTCATCCAGACAGGGGTATAGGAACACTGAAGCTTTCTTT.

The chain combines TRBV19 with TRBJ1-4; D may be TRBD1 (6 bases). This CDR3 region has 13 residues. CDR1 and CDR2 (germline): LNHDA, SQIVND (reference sequence). V was pared by 3 bases and J by 8 bases, with 10 bases between. The CDR3 reads CASSIQQGEKLFF. CDR3 in DNA: TGTGCCAGTAGTATTCAACAGGGAGAAAAACTGTTTTTT. The variable domain in full, completed from reference TRBV19 and TRBJ1-4, reads DGGITQSPKYLFRKEGQNVTLSCEQNLNHDAMYWYRQDPGQGLRLIYYSQIVNDFQKGDIAEGYSVSREKKESFPLTVTSAQKNPTAFYLCASSIQQGEKLFFGSGTQLSVL.

V gene TRBV7-2 combines with J gene TRBJ1-2; 9 positions agree with TRBD1. The CDR3 loop spans 13 amino acids. CDR1 SGHTA and CDR2 FQGNSA come from the germline V gene. V dropped 5 bases and J dropped 10; count of bases not matched to a gene: 8. Written as DNA, the CDR3 is TGTGCCAGCAGCGCGGGACAGGGTACGGACTACACCTTC. It codes for CASSAGQGTDYTF.

The chain couples TRBV6-6 to TRBJ2-7; a possible D gene is TRBD2 (6 bases). Trimming cost V 2 bases and J 2 bases, with 7 bases left between them. The CDR3 runs to 13 residues. Germline V gene lookup returns CDR1 MNHNY and CDR2 SVGAGI (reference sequence). CDR3 amino acids: CASSYGGTYEQYF. For the CDR3, the DNA is TGTGCCAGCAGTTACGGCGGGACCTACGAGCAGTACTTC.

The rearrangement links TRBV18 to TRBJ1-2; 12 bases match TRBD1. CDR1 and CDR2 from the germline V gene are KGHSH and LQKENI. CDR3 length equals 13 residues. J gave up 8 bases and V 8 bases, and 6 bases lay outside the gene matches. CDR3 coding DNA: TGTGCCAGCGCGCGGGACAGGGGGCAAGGCTACACCTTC. Translating gives CASARDRGQGYTF.

The chain combines TRBV18 with TRBJ1-2; 8 bases fit TRBD1. Germline assignment: CDR1 KGHSH and CDR2 LQKENI. The CDR3 contains 19 residues. Losses at the gene ends were 0 bases for V and 3 bases for J; bases not matched to a gene: 15. CDR3 sequence reads: CASSPPSVAGGSGDYGYTF. CDR3 sequence (DNA): TGTGCCAGCTCACCACCGTCGGTGGCAGGGGGCAGCGGCGACTATGGCTACACCTTC. Based on the CDR3 plus reference TRBV18 and TRBJ1-2, the full variable domain is NAGVMQNPRHLVRRRGQEARLRCSPMKGHSHVYWYRQLPEEGLKFMVYLQKENIIDESGMPKERFSAEFPKEGPSILRIQQVVRGDSAAYFCASSPPSVAGGSGDYGYTFGSGTRLTVV.

The chain joins TRBV19 to TRBJ2-7, with TRBD2 matching over 9 bases. This CDR3 spans 15 amino acids. V dropped 6 bases and J dropped 2; count of bases not matched to a gene: 8. Germline V gene lookup returns CDR1 LNHDA and CDR2 SQIVND (reference sequence). CDR3 residues: CASRALAGLPYEQYF. CDR3 bases: TGTGCCAGTAGGGCACTAGCGGGCTTACCCTACGAGCAGTACTTC.

The V gene is TRBV2, the J gene TRBJ2-2, with D possibly TRBD2 on 6 matching bases. Per germline, CDR1 SNHLY and CDR2 FYNNEI. Trimming stripped 7 bases from V and 5 bases from J, with 11 bases between. The CDR3 is 13 amino acids. The DNA of the CDR3 is TGTGCCAGCAAAAGCGGGTGGACCGGGGAGCTGTTTTTT. It yields the protein CASKSGWTGELFF. Full variable domain (remainder filled in from reference TRBV2 and TRBJ2-2): EPEVTQTPSHQVTQMGQEVILRCVPISNHLYFYWYRQILGQKVEFLVSFYNNEISEKSEIFDDQFSVERPDGSNFTLKIRSTKLEDSAMYFCASKSGWTGELFFGEGSRLTVL.

This chain links TRBV12-3 or TRBV12-4 with TRBJ1-5, with D unresolved. This CDR3 comprises 12 residues. V dropped 2 bases and J dropped 7 bases, with 6 bases sitting between them. The CDR3 nucleotides read TGTGCCAGCAGTTTAAATCGGCAGCCCCAGCATTTT. As protein: CASSLNRQPQHF.

The chain couples TRBV19 to TRBJ2-2; D perhaps matches TRBD2 (6 bases). V lost 5 bases to trimming and J lost 4 bases, with 11 bases between them. CDR1 and CDR2 (germline): LNHDA, SQIVND (reference sequence). The CDR3 contains 14 residues. This CDR3 reads CASSPGLFTGELFF. The CDR3 DNA reads as TGTGCCAGTAGTCCCGGACTATTCACCGGGGAGCTGTTTTTT. Complete variable domain (other parts from reference TRBV19 and TRBJ2-2): DGGITQSPKYLFRKEGQNVTLSCEQNLNHDAMYWYRQDPGQGLRLIYYSQIVNDFQKGDIAEGYSVSREKKESFPLTVTSAQKNPTAFYLCASSPGLFTGELFFGEGSRLTVL.

This sequence joins TRBV15 and TRBJ1-3; 8 bases align to TRBD1. This CDR3 is built from 12 residues. Losses at the gene ends were 5 bases for V and 9 bases for J; bases not matched to a gene: 3. Germline V lookup: CDR1 LNHNV, CDR2 YYDKDF (reference sequence). Here the CDR3 DNA reads TGTGCCACCAGCCCGACAGGGGCCACCATATATTTT. Its translation: CATSPTGATIYF.

The CDR3 DNA reads as TGTGCCAGCAGCCCACAAGCCGGGGGGTACGCTGAAGCTTTCTTT. Protein product: CASSPQAGGYAEAFF. This sequence joins TRBV4-2 and TRBJ1-1; TRBD1 might be the D (5 bases). V was shortened by 4 bases and J by 6 bases, with 18 bases between the two germline ends. Germline CDR1 and CDR2: LGHNA and YNFKEQ. The CDR3 covers 15 residues.

This clone appeared once. The rearrangement joins TRBV4-3 to TRBJ1-4; D remains unclear. CDR3 size: 16 residues. Germline V gives CDR1 LGHNA, CDR2 YSLEER. V was trimmed by 0 bases and J by 7 bases, leaving 15 bases between them. The CDR3 DNA sequence: TGCGCCAGCAGCCAAGATTCGGCTGGGGAGGGTGAAAAACTGTTTTTT. Translated: CASSQDSAGEGEKLFF.

The genes are TRBV5-5 and TRBJ1-2; D possibly corresponds to TRBD1 (5 bases). Germline V gives CDR1 SGHKS, CDR2 YYEKEE (reference sequence). The CDR3 sequence is 15 residues long. Trimming removed 0 bases from V and 4 bases from J, with 13 bases in between. DNA of the CDR3: TGTGCCAGCAGCTTGGACCGGACAAGGCCCTATGGCTACACCTTC. Amino acid sequence: CASSLDRTRPYGYTF.

V is TRBV7-3 and J is TRBJ2-7; D is uncertain. Germline V gene data show CDR1 as SGHTA and CDR2 as FQGTGA. The CDR3 runs 13 residues. V was trimmed by 2 bases and J by 5 bases, leaving 10 bases between them. Written as DNA, the CDR3 is TGTGCCAGCAGCTTAGAGCGTATCAACGAGCAGTACTTC. Its protein product is CASSLERINEQYF.

The genes are TRBV10-3 and TRBJ1-1, with D hard to call. Trimming pared 6 bases from V and 2 bases from J, leaving 10 bases between. The CDR3 has 13 residues. CDR1 and CDR2 (germline): ENHRY, SYGVKD. In DNA form, the CDR3 reads TGTGCCATCAGGTCGGGTCTAAACACTGAAGCTTTCTTT. Translation gives CAIRSGLNTEAFF.

The chain recombines TRBV10-3 with TRBJ2-3, with 7 bases fitting TRBD2. Germline CDR1 reads ENHRY; CDR2 reads SYGVKD. V dropped 4 bases and J dropped 1; count of bases not matched to a gene: 8. The CDR3 has 16 amino acids. This CDR3 is CAISVSGTMGTDTQYF. The CDR3 bases are TGTGCCATCAGTGTATCAGGGACTATGGGCACAGATACGCAGTATTTT.